The 28 T cell receptor beta chains presented below share a single source sample, sequenced in a study of cytomegalovirus exposure and HLA in healthy donors. The PCR ran on 60 Vbeta and 13 Jbeta primers. Generated by immunoSEQ multiplex PCR, the TCRdb table keeps only in-frame clones and is missing some. This table holds roughly 130,000 clones, approximately 80% found once. Sequenced input: PBMCs. The receptors come from a man aged 35 to 55 in good health and CMV-seronegative.

CDR3 DNA: TGTGCCAGCAGACAGTCATATGAGCAGTTCTTC. It encodes CASRQSYEQFF. This chain uses TRBV28 with TRBJ2-1; D unclear. Trimming left V 6 bases short and J 8 bases short, with 8 bases between. In germline, CDR1 is MDHEN, CDR2 SYDVKM. This CDR3 is built from 11 residues. The whole variable domain, remainder taken from reference TRBV28 and TRBJ2-1, is DVKVTQSSRYLVKRTGEKVFLECVQDMDHENMFWYRQDPGLGLRLIYFSYDVKMKEKGDIPEGYSVSREKKERFSLILESASTNQTSMYLCASRQSYEQFFGPGTRLTVL.

This sequence joins TRBV30 and TRBJ1-6; D remains unclear. Germline-derived CDR1 and CDR2 are GTSNPN and SVGIG (reference sequence). V lost 4 bases, J lost 10 bases, and 14 bases lay in between. The length of the CDR3 is 13 residues. CDR3 region: CAWKWGAGSPLHF. The CDR3 coding sequence is TGTGCCTGGAAATGGGGAGCGGGCTCACCCCTCCACTTT. The variable domain in full, with the rest retrieved from reference TRBV30 and TRBJ1-6, is SQTIHQWPATLVQPVGSPLSLECTVEGTSNPNLYWYRQAAGRGLQLLFYSVGIGQISSEVPQNLSASRPQDRQFILSSKKLLLSDSGFYLCAWKWGAGSPLHFGNGTRLTVT.

The rearrangement uses TRBV7-9 and TRBJ2-7, with 8 bases that match TRBD1. This CDR3 has 15 amino acids. The germline V gene has CDR1 SEHNR and CDR2 FQNEAQ (reference sequence). V was clipped by 4 bases and J by 0 bases; unmatched bases: 5. The CDR3 protein is CASSSRQGSSYEQYF. The CDR3 DNA follows: TGTGCCAGCAGCTCCCGACAGGGGAGCTCCTACGAGCAGTACTTC.

In this sample, this clone turned up once. The V and J genes are TRBV5-5 and TRBJ1-4, with 12 bases fitting TRBD1. The CDR3 has 17 residues. V lost 4 bases and J lost 5; bases outside the gene matches: 9. Germline-derived CDR1 and CDR2 are SGHKS and YYEKEE (reference sequence). The CDR3 spells CASSVGTGGARNEKLFF. CDR3 coding DNA: TGTGCCAGCAGCGTGGGGACAGGGGGCGCGCGAAATGAAAAACTGTTTTTT.

The sample holds a few counts of this clone. The V and J genes are TRBV21-1 and TRBJ1-5; TRBD1, the D gene given by the table, was not confirmed from the DNA. TRBV21-1 is noted as a pseudogene. The CDR3 length is 15 residues. The CDR3 coding sequence is TGTGCCAGCAGCAAAGCGGGGACAGGGAACCAGCCCCAGCATTTT. This codes for CASSKAGTGNQPQHF.

This clone has more than one count but fewer than ten. V and J are TRBV20-1 and TRBJ1-1; D not resolved. Looked up from germline, CDR1 is DFQATT and CDR2 is SNEGSKA (reference sequence). The CDR3 has 11 residues. The ends were cut back, 2 bases at V and 6 bases at J, with 7 bases in the middle. The CDR3 spells CSARPEPEAFF. For the CDR3, the DNA is TGCAGTGCTAGACCCGAGCCTGAAGCTTTCTTT.

In this sample, this clone turned up a few times. The rearrangement links TRBV6-1 to TRBJ2-5; 12 bases are shared with TRBD2. Germline CDR1 reads MNHNS; CDR2 reads SASEGT. After removal of 7 bases from V and 9 bases from J, the junction contained 12 bases not matched to a gene. CDR3 length: 15 amino acids. The CDR3 DNA reads TGTGCCAGCACCCCTAGCGGGGGGGCCCTGGGACCCCAGTACTTC. As protein: CASTPSGGALGPQYF.

This chain connects TRBV29-1 to TRBJ1-1, with 11 bases aligning to TRBD1. The CDR3 consists of 12 residues. Trimming removed 7 bases from V and 11 bases from J; junction bases left unmatched: 9. Germline CDR1 SQVTM, CDR2 ANQGSEA. The CDR3 nucleotides read TGCAGCGGGGACAGGGGGACGGAGGCGGCTTTCTTT. This gives the protein CSGDRGTEAAFF.

Concerning this clone itself: Distinct nucleotide sequences in the sample also encode this CDR3. The chain is built from TRBV7-7 and TRBJ2-7, with TRBD1 as a possible D gene (5 bases). V lost 1 base, J lost 1 base, and 8 bases lay in between. The CDR3 is 14 amino acids. Per the germline V gene, CDR1 is SSHAT and CDR2 is FNYEAQ (reference sequence). CDR3 in amino acids: CASSLGAGSYEQYF. The CDR3 region has the DNA TGTGCCAGCAGCTTAGGAGCAGGGTCCTACGAGCAGTACTTC.

The V call is TRBV21-1, the J call TRBJ2-2; the table's D call, TRBD1, was not checked against the DNA. TRBV21-1 is reported as a pseudogene. The CDR3 is 14 residues long. This CDR3 is CASSRQGNTGELFF. The CDR3, as DNA: TGTGCCAGCAGCAGACAGGGGAACACCGGGGAGCTGTTTTTT.

The chain is built from TRBV5-1 and TRBJ2-4; D not certain. This CDR3 region has 15 residues. The V gene's germline CDR1 is SGHRS and CDR2 YFSETQ. V lost 5 bases and J lost 9, with 21 bases in between. In DNA, the CDR3 is TGCGCCAGCAGAGAAGGAGATGACCCCTTAAGCATTCAGTACTTC. As protein: CASREGDDPLSIQYF.

As for this clone: The sample has other DNA sequences that encode this CDR3 too. This chain links TRBV5-8 with TRBJ2-7; TRBD2 is a possible D gene (5 bases). Per germline, CDR1 SGHTS and CDR2 YDEGEE. The V gene lost 2 bases and the J gene lost 3 bases, with 12 bases spanning the gap. CDR3 size: 14 residues. CDR3 bases: TGTGCCAGCAGCTTAGGGCTGAGGGACTACGAGCAGTACTTC. This gives the protein CASSLGLRDYEQYF.

Only one count was recorded for this clone. The V gene is TRBV29-1, the J gene TRBJ2-5; 16 bases fit TRBD2. The DNA end is more similar to TRBJ2-7, so the J call may be wrong. Germline assignment: CDR1 SQVTM and CDR2 ANQGSEA. CDR3 length: 14 amino acids. This CDR3 is CSVAGTSGRAEQYF. DNA of the CDR3: TGCAGCGTTGCCGGGACTAGCGGGAGGGCCGAGCAGTACTTC.

This clone was found once. This chain uses TRBV4-1 with TRBJ2-1; 10 bases align to TRBD2. The CDR3 sequence is 17 residues long. V lost 2 bases to trimming and J lost 8 bases; unmatched junction nucleotides: 12. Germline V CDR1 and CDR2: MGHRA, YSYEKL. CDR3 sequence reads: CASSQYGLADRRYEQFF. The DNA for the CDR3 is TGCGCCAGCAGCCAATATGGACTAGCGGACCGAAGGTATGAGCAGTTCTTC.

The chain links TRBV4-1 to TRBJ1-2; TRBD1 matches 8 bases. The trim removed 1 base at V and 3 bases at J, leaving 4 bases unmatched. In germline, CDR1 is MGHRA, CDR2 YSYEKL. The CDR3 extends over 15 amino acids. The CDR3 sequence is CASSQGDRLYYGYTF. The CDR3 DNA follows: TGCGCCAGCAGCCAAGGGGACAGGCTATACTATGGCTACACCTTC.

The chain carries TRBV9 and TRBJ2-5; 9 bases line up with TRBD2. The CDR3 runs to 16 residues. Trimming cost V 0 bases and J 3 bases; bases outside gene matches: 6. CDR1 SGDLS and CDR2 YYNGEE come from the germline V gene. The CDR3 region is CASSVGTSEREETQYF. The CDR3 DNA follows: TGTGCCAGCAGCGTAGGGACTAGCGAACGGGAAGAGACCCAGTACTTC. The full variable domain, its missing parts supplied by reference TRBV9 and TRBJ2-5, is DSGVTQTPKHLITATGQRVTLRCSPRSGDLSVYWYQQSLDQGLQFLIQYYNGEERAKGNILERFSAQQFPDLHSELNLSSLELGDSALYFCASSVGTSEREETQYFGPGTRLLVL.

V gene TRBV5-4 combines with J gene TRBJ2-5; no reliable D call. This CDR3 spans 15 amino acids. Trimming left V 3 bases short and J 1 base short, with 13 bases between. Germline V lookup: CDR1 SGHNT, CDR2 YYREEE (reference sequence). CDR3 protein: CASSSPPGLQETQYF. CDR3 nucleotides: TGTGCCAGCAGCTCCCCGCCCGGTCTCCAAGAGACCCAGTACTTC.

The chain combines TRBV7-2 with TRBJ1-2, with 12 bases matching TRBD1. The CDR3 extends over 15 amino acids. V trimming: 5 bases; J trimming: 8 bases; junction bases outside the gene matches: 9. The germline V gene has CDR1 SGHTA and CDR2 FQGNSA. Here the CDR3 DNA reads TGTGCCAGCAGCATGAAGGGACAGGGGGCGGGAGGCTACACCTTC. Encoded protein: CASSMKGQGAGGYTF.

In its sample, this clone was seen a few times. The chain carries TRBV27 and TRBJ2-3; the match to TRBD1 covers 7 bases. CDR3 length: 13 residues. CDR1 MNHEY and CDR2 SMNVEV come from the germline V gene (reference sequence). V gave up 4 bases and J gave up 6 bases; unmatched junction bases: 4. CDR3 protein: CASSYGRGDTQYF. The CDR3, as DNA: TGTGCCAGCAGTTATGGCAGGGGGGATACGCAGTATTTT.

The V gene is TRBV27, the J gene TRBJ2-2; TRBD1 matches 7 bases. This CDR3 comprises 16 residues. With V trimmed by 3 bases and J by 5 bases, 9 bases remained unmatched. From germline, CDR1 is MNHEY and CDR2 SMNVEV (reference sequence). CDR3 in amino acids: CASSLTGTAPTGELFF. DNA for the CDR3: TGTGCCAGCAGTTTGACCGGGACAGCCCCAACCGGGGAGCTGTTTTTT.

The rearrangement uses TRBV25-1 and TRBJ1-2, with 8 bases fitting TRBD1. V lost 2 bases to trimming and J lost 4 bases; unmatched junction nucleotides: 3. CDR3 size: 14 residues. Germline CDR1 reads MGHDK; CDR2 reads SYGVNS. The CDR3 DNA is TGTGCCAGCAGTGAAATAGGGACAGGCTATGGCTACACCTTC. It yields the protein CASSEIGTGYGYTF.

This rearrangement joins TRBV6-5 to TRBJ1-2; 9 nucleotides line up with TRBD1. The CDR3 has 15 amino acids. The V gene end was trimmed by 2 bases and the J gene end by 8 bases; junction bases not matched to a gene: 9. Germline V gene data show CDR1 as MNHEY and CDR2 as SVGAGI. The DNA of the CDR3 is TGTGCCAGCAGTTACGTTCAACAGGGGGCGGGCGGCTACACCTTC. As protein: CASSYVQQGAGGYTF.

V gene TRBV6-1 combines with J gene TRBJ2-7; D is possibly TRBD2 (6 bases). V lost 6 bases and J 3 bases, leaving 15 bases between the germline ends. Germline loops: CDR1 MNHNS, CDR2 SASEGT. The length of the CDR3 is 14 residues. Here the CDR3 reads CASRARAGGYEQYF. In DNA form, the CDR3 reads TGTGCCAGCAGAGCCCGAGCCGGGGGCTACGAGCAGTACTTC.

This chain connects TRBV11-2 to TRBJ2-5; 8 bases align to TRBD1. V lost 5 bases, J lost 0 bases, and 5 bases stayed unmatched. CDR1 and CDR2 from the germline V gene are SGHAT and FQNNGV. This CDR3 has 15 amino acids. This CDR3 is CASSRNRGYQETQYF. CDR3 nucleotides: TGTGCCAGCAGCCGAAACAGGGGGTACCAAGAGACCCAGTACTTC.

This rearrangement joins TRBV28 to TRBJ2-7; 11 positions match TRBD1. The CDR3 has 14 amino acids. The J segment lost 0 bases and the V segment lost 9 bases, leaving 4 bases of the junction unmatched. Germline CDR1 and CDR2: MDHEN and SYDVKM. The CDR3 region has the DNA TGTGCCAGTACCGGGACAGGGGGCTCCTACGAGCAGTACTTC. Translating it yields CASTGTGGSYEQYF.

CDR3 bases: TGTGCCTCCCGCAAAGACAGCAATAATTCACCCCTCCACTTT. As protein: CASRKDSNNSPLHF. V usage is TRBV6-5 and J usage is TRBJ1-6; a possible D gene is TRBD1 (5 bases). Trimming cost V 11 bases and J 5 bases, with 16 bases left between them. CDR1 MNHEY and CDR2 SVGAGI come from the germline V gene. There are 14 residues in the CDR3.

The chain couples TRBV4-2 to TRBJ2-7; D ambiguous. Trimming took 0 bases from V and 4 from J, leaving 7 bases between them. Germline-derived CDR1 and CDR2 are LGHNA and YNFKEQ. This CDR3 has 13 residues. CDR3 sequence: CASSQDPPYEQYF. The DNA of the CDR3 is TGTGCCAGCAGCCAAGATCCCCCGTACGAGCAGTACTTC.

There are a few counts of this clone. The chain is built from TRBV20-1 and TRBJ2-5; no clear D. V dropped 6 bases and J dropped 5 bases, with 7 bases sitting between them. The CDR3 runs to 10 residues. Germline V gives CDR1 DFQATT, CDR2 SNEGSKA (reference sequence). CDR3 sequence: CSAPGETQYF. The CDR3 nucleotides read TGCAGTGCCCCCGGGGAGACCCAGTACTTC.